Listed below are T cell receptor beta chains from one sample, sequenced in a study of blood T cell repertoires in COVID-19. Only in-frame clones appear in the TCRdb table, and some are missing; sequencing was by immunoSEQ multiplex PCR. The repertoire holds 180,000 or so clones, around nine tenths seen once, with roughly 3.6% in the top ten. The sample was peripheral blood. The receptor set was obtained from a man between 18 and 35 years old with active or convalescent COVID-19. CDR3s include the opening cysteine and the closing phenylalanine or tryptophan. The D gene is left open where the match is weak. Rows may omit the clone size; those that give it use once, few, many or a size class.

15	TRBV5-6	TRBJ1-5	-	-	TGTGCCAGCAGCTTGCAGGGGTATAGCAATCAGCCCCAGCATTTT	CASSLQGYSNQPQHF
15	TRBV10-1	TRBJ2-2	-	TRBD2	TGCGCCAGCAGTCCGGGGGGGCCGGGCACCGGGGAGCTGTTTTTT	CASSPGGPGTGELFF
13	TRBV28	TRBJ2-2	once	TRBD1	TGTGCCAGCAGCTGGACAGGAGGCGGGGAGCTGTTTTTT	CASSWTGGGELFF
14	TRBV18	TRBJ1-1	-	TRBD1	TGTGCCAGCTCACCGACAGGGTCGGACACTGAAGCTTTCTTT	CASSPTGSDTEAFF
17	TRBV7-9	TRBJ1-6	-	TRBD1	TGTGCCAGCAGCTTAGCGGGACAGGGCTCCTATAATTCACCCCTCCACTTT	CASSLAGQGSYNSPLHF
14	TRBV5-4	TRBJ1-4	-	-	TGTGCCAGCAGCCTCGAGACAGGCAATGAAAAACTGTTTTTT	CASSLETGNEKLFF
13	TRBV5-1	TRBJ2-5	once	TRBD1	TGCGCCAGCAGTGACGACAGGGAAGAGACCCAGTACTTC	CASSDDREETQYF
13	TRBV19	TRBJ1-5	-	-	TGTGCCAGTAGTGCCGACAGGAATCAGCCCCAGCATTTT	CASSADRNQPQHF
13	TRBV7-6	TRBJ1-3	once	-	TGTGCCAGCAGCCTACCCAATCCGGACCCAGGAGGTTTT	CASSLPNPDPGGF
17	TRBV25-1	TRBJ2-1	-	TRBD2	TGTGCCAGCAGTGAATATCGCTGGACTAGCCCATACAATGAGCAGTTCTTC	CASSEYRWTSPYNEQFF
16	TRBV6-6	TRBJ2-5	-	-	TGTGCCAGCAGTTACGGCTTACAGGGTTTACAAGAGACCCAGTACTTC	CASSYGLQGLQETQYF
13	TRBV27	TRBJ2-7	-	-	TGTGCCAGCAGTTTCAGGCCGCCTTACGAGCAGTACTTC	CASSFRPPYEQYF
14	TRBV5-1	TRBJ2-1	-	-	TGCGCCAGCAGCCGGGGACTCCTATACAATGAGCAGTTCTTC	CASSRGLLYNEQFF
14	TRBV10-3	TRBJ2-1	-	TRBD2	TGTGCCATCAGTGAAGTGCGGGAGAGGGGTGAGCAGTTCTTC	CAISEVRERGEQFF
18	TRBV2	TRBJ2-5	few	TRBD2	TGTGCCAGCAGTGAGATGGCCGCAGCGGGGGGCTTCCAAGAGACCCAGTACTTC	CASSEMAAAGGFQETQYF
14	TRBV3-1/TRBV3-2	TRBJ1-1	-	-	TGTGCCAGCAGCCGGCGGCAGGGATACACTGAAGCTTTCTTT	CASSRRQGYTEAFF
14	TRBV28	TRBJ1-5	-	-	TGTGCCAGCAGTTTGCCCAGTAGCAATCAGCCCCAGCATTTT	CASSLPSSNQPQHF
17	TRBV10-1	TRBJ1-1	once	TRBD1	TGCGCCAGCAGCGCTTTACAGGGGACTCGAATGAACACTGAAGCTTTCTTT	CASSALQGTRMNTEAFF
15	TRBV6-5	TRBJ2-1	once	-	TGTGCCAGCAGTTTGATGCGTGGAGAACTTAATGAGCAGTTCTTC	CASSLMRGELNEQFF
15	TRBV9	TRBJ1-3	-	TRBD1	TGTGCCAGCAGCGTAGGAGGCAGGGGGCTTCACACCATATATTTT	CASSVGGRGLHTIYF
14	TRBV11-2	TRBJ1-2	-	TRBD1	TGTGCCAGCAAGGGGATCAGGGGGCCGGATGGCTACACCTTC	CASKGIRGPDGYTF
16	TRBV14	TRBJ1-2	few	TRBD1	TGTGCCAGCAGCCACGCGGGGGACAGGGGGCCTTATGGCTACACCTTC	CASSHAGDRGPYGYTF
15	TRBV25-1	TRBJ1-3	-	-	TGTGCCAGCAGTCGGGGAGGGTTCAATGGAAACACCATATATTTT	CASSRGGFNGNTIYF
13	TRBV15	TRBJ1-2	-	-	TGTGCCACCAGCCCTGGCACAGACTATGGCTACACCTTC	CATSPGTDYGYTF
14	TRBV7-2	TRBJ1-6	once	-	TGTGCCAGCAGCCTACAGGGTACCGCGTCACCCCTCCACTTT	CASSLQGTASPLHF
18	TRBV5-5	TRBJ2-7	-	TRBD2	TGTGCCAGCAGCTTGGGACTAGCGGGAGTGTCGGGGGCCTACGAGCAGTACTTC	CASSLGLAGVSGAYEQYF
16	TRBV6-5	TRBJ2-5	-	TRBD1	TGTGCCAGCAGTTACCGACAGGGGGGGACTGGGAAGACCCAGTACTTC	CASSYRQGGTGKTQYF
15	TRBV9	TRBJ1-1	-	-	TGTGCCAGCAGCGGTCTCGGGGGGGTGTACACTGAAGCTTTCTTT	CASSGLGGVYTEAFF
15	TRBV7-2	TRBJ1-2	-	TRBD1	TGTGCCAGCAGCCATTCAGGCCACAGGGGGGATGGCTACACCTTC	CASSHSGHRGDGYTF
16	TRBV7-9	TRBJ2-1	once	-	TGTGCCAGCAGCTCCCCTGGGGAGAGTCACTACAATGAGCAGTTCTTC	CASSSPGESHYNEQFF
14	TRBV3-1/TRBV3-2	TRBJ1-4	-	-	TGTGCCAGCAGCCTAGGAGGTATGAAAGGGAAACTGTTTTTT	CASSLGGMKGKLFF
16	TRBV3-1/TRBV3-2	TRBJ2-2	once	-	TGTGCCAGCAGCCCCTTCGTACTCCCCAACACCGGGGAGCTGTTTTTT	CASSPFVLPNTGELFF
11	TRBV5-4	TRBJ1-1	once	-	TGTGCCAGCAGGAGAAACACTGAAGCTTTCTTT	CASRRNTEAFF
17	TRBV11-3	TRBJ2-2	-	-	TGTGCCAGCAGTTCCCCTGGGACAACCTCGAACACCGGGGAGCTGTTTTTT	CASSSPGTTSNTGELFF
19	TRBV14	TRBJ1-6	-	TRBD1	TGTGCCAGCAGCCGTGAGACAGGGGACTTTAGCTCCTATAATTCACCCCTCCACTTT	CASSRETGDFSSYNSPLHF
19	TRBV12-5	TRBJ1-2	-	TRBD1	TGTGCTAGTGGTTTGGTTCAGGGGGCAGGAGGCATCCCCAACTATGGCTACACCTTC	CASGLVQGAGGIPNYGYTF
15	TRBV5-1	TRBJ1-4	-	-	TGCGCCAGCAGCTTGTCTGGGGGGTCGGATGAAAAACTGTTTTTT	CASSLSGGSDEKLFF
17	TRBV11-3	TRBJ1-6	-	-	TGTGCCAGCAGCCCCCGGGGAGGGAGCTCCTATAATTCACCCCTCCACTTT	CASSPRGGSSYNSPLHF
14	TRBV7-2	TRBJ1-2	-	-	TGTGCCAGCAGCCTTAATACGGGGAACTATGGCTACACCTTC	CASSLNTGNYGYTF
17	TRBV9	TRBJ2-3	-	TRBD2	TGTGCCAGCAGCGTATCCTTAGCGGGCCTAAGCACAGATACGCAGTATTTT	CASSVSLAGLSTDTQYF
15	TRBV6-5	TRBJ2-1	-	TRBD2	TGTGCCAGCAGTTACCTTCCTAGCGGGAGGGATGAGCAGTTCTTC	CASSYLPSGRDEQFF
14	TRBV3-1/TRBV3-2	TRBJ1-2	-	-	TGTGCCAGCAGCCAAGAGGGGGCAGCCTATGGCTACACCTTC	CASSQEGAAYGYTF